The entry below gives a single T cell receptor beta chain sequence along with its context. Its antigen remains unknown. Some clones are missing from TCRdb's copy, which holds only in-frame ones; the method was immunoSEQ multiplex PCR. The table lists around 240,000 clones, 65% of them singletons, with approximately 12% in the top ten. The data derive from a study of shared clonotypes between healthy human individuals. CDR1 is SGHRS, CDR2 YFSETQ, per germline. The CDR3 is 16 amino acids. Trimming took 0 bases from V and 3 from J; bases not matched to a gene: 8. Study-level points and caveats: Clonotypes which were not shared had lower generation probabilities than clonotypes that all four donors shared. What naive subsets generally showed was a larger estimated richness than memory subsets showed.

The sequenced sample was memory CD4+ T cells sorted from blood. The subset: CD45RA-negative fraction. The V gene is TRBV5-1, the J gene TRBJ2-7; 8 positions match TRBD2. The receptor was derived from a man aged 25-45 years in good health. The CDR3 spells CASSLEGAGGHYEQYF. CDR3 in DNA: TGCGCCAGCAGCTTGGAAGGTGCGGGAGGTCACTACGAGCAGTACTTC.